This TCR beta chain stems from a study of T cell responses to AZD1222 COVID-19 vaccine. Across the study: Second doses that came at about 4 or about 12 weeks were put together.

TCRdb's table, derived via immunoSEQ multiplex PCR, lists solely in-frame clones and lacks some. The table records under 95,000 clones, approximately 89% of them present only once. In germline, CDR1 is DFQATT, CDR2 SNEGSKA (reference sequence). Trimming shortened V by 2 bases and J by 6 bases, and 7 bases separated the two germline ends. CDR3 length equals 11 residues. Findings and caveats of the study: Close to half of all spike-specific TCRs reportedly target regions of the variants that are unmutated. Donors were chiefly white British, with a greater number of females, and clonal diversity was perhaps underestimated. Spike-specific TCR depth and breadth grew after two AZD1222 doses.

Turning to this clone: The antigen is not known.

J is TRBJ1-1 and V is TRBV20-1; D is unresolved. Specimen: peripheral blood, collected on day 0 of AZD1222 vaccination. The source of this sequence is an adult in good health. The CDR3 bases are TGCAGTGCTAGACCGAGTGCTGAAGCTTTCTTT. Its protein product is CSARPSAEAFF.